The 14 T cell receptor beta chains below all came from one sample that was sequenced in a study of T cells expressing NK-cell markers. TCRdb reprocessed the 5' RACE reads; each CDR3 protein has one entry and no DNA is given. The record lists about 260,000 distinct CDR3 sequences, of which the ten most abundant hold 4% to 5%. Material for sequencing was blood T cells: a sorted CD56 or NKG2C T cell subset, CD4+ or CD8+ T cells, or bulk PBMC T cells (not recorded which). The receptors were gathered from a woman between 18 and 70 years old in good health.

The chain joins TRBV29-1 to TRBJ2-5; TCRdb reports TRBD1, a call that lacks DNA to check it against. Germline assignment: CDR1 SQVTM and CDR2 ANQGSEA. The CDR3 runs 13 residues. The CDR3 spells CSVDRGGVETQYF.

The chain couples TRBV15 to TRBJ2-1. Germline CDR1 LNHNV, CDR2 YYDKDF (reference sequence). The CDR3 is 15 amino acids. The chain's CDR3 is CATSRELASSNEQFF.

The rearrangement joins TRBV7-3 to TRBJ2-7. The CDR3 sequence is 14 residues long. Germline V gene data show CDR1 as SGHTA and CDR2 as FQGTGA. The CDR3: CASSLYMKPYEQYF.

The chain employs TRBV4-1 and TRBJ1-6; absent DNA, TCRdb's TRBD1 call cannot be checked. The CDR3 length is 16 residues. The germline V gene encodes CDR1 MGHRA and CDR2 YSYEKL. The CDR3 region is CASSQKPRSGGSPLHF.

This rearrangement joins TRBV29-1 to TRBJ2-7. The CDR3 is 12 amino acids. The germline V gene has CDR1 SQVTM and CDR2 ANQGSEA. The CDR3 reads CSVPGGGGEQYF.

V is TRBV12-3 or TRBV12-4 and J is TRBJ1-2. The CDR3 is 13 amino acids. Here the CDR3 reads CASSSPTQNGYTF.

The genes are TRBV20-1 and TRBJ1-2. Per the germline V gene, CDR1 is DFQATT and CDR2 is SNEGSKA (reference sequence). This CDR3 has 11 amino acids. The CDR3 loop is CSARSGYGYTF.

The chain employs TRBV20-1 and TRBJ1-1. CDR1 DFQATT and CDR2 SNEGSKA come from the germline V gene (reference sequence). The CDR3 sequence is 12 residues long. The CDR3 region is CSARVRNTEAFF.

This chain connects TRBV15 to TRBJ2-3; TCRdb names TRBD1, which stays unverified in the absence of DNA. Germline CDR1 reads LNHNV; CDR2 reads YYDKDF (reference sequence). CDR3 length: 16 residues. This CDR3 reads CATSKDRVPVTDTQYF.

This chain joins TRBV6-2 or TRBV6-3 and TRBJ1-4. This CDR3 has 14 amino acids. Germline V gives CDR1 MNHEY, CDR2 SVGEGT. CDR3 in amino acids: CASRSSVPEEKLFF.

J is TRBJ2-1 and V is TRBV24-1; the D call from TCRdb, TRBD2, cannot be confirmed without DNA. There are 16 residues in the CDR3. Germline CDR1 and CDR2: KGHDR and SFDVKD. CDR3 residues: CATSARTSGSVYEQFF.

The chain combines TRBV2 with TRBJ2-1; TCRdb returns TRBD2, unconfirmable since there is no DNA. Germline-derived CDR1 and CDR2 are SNHLY and FYNNEI. The CDR3 is 15 amino acids. CDR3 region: CASRWDSSSYNEQFF.

This rearrangement joins TRBV6-5 to TRBJ2-3. The length of the CDR3 is 14 residues. The germline CDR1 and CDR2 sequences are MNHEY and SVGAGI. CDR3 loop: CASSYGQNTDTQYF.

This chain connects TRBV28 to TRBJ2-2. The CDR3 covers 14 residues. Germline CDR1 is MDHEN and CDR2 is SYDVKM. CDR3 loop: CASRHPLGTGELFF.